The 19 T cell receptor beta chains below were found in one sample sequenced in a study of CDR3 diversity in severe acne. From the PCR reads, TCRdb called clonotypes with MiXCR, one entry per CDR3 protein. The sample carries roughly 100,000 distinct CDR3 sequences, roughly half recorded once. The sample comprised blood. These receptors originate from a male donor with acne.

The rearrangement links TRBV5-6 to TRBJ2-7, with D perhaps assigned TRBD1 or TRBD2 (6 bases each). Germline CDR1 and CDR2: SGHDT and YYEEEE. The V gene lost 3 bases and the J gene lost 4 bases, with 11 bases spanning the gap. The CDR3 consists of 13 residues. The CDR3 loop is CASSSGGRYEQYF. The CDR3 DNA sequence: TGTGCCAGCAGCTCCGGGGGCAGGTACGAGCAGTACTTC.

This clonotype came up a few times. This chain joins TRBV2 and TRBJ2-3; 7 bases align to TRBD2. V trimming: 3 bases; J trimming: 2 bases; junction bases outside the gene matches: 2. CDR3 length: 14 amino acids. CDR1 and CDR2 (germline): SNHLY, FYNNEI. The CDR3 DNA is TGTGCCAGCAGTGAGAGCGGGGACACAGATACGCAGTATTTT. It codes for CASSESGDTDTQYF.

Note on this clonotype: One end of the junction varies from germline; a read error may be responsible. The J gene is TRBJ1-1, the V gene TRBV7-7, with D possibly being TRBD1 (5 bases). The CDR3 totals 14 residues. Germline values: CDR1 SSHAT, CDR2 FNYEAQ (reference sequence). DNA for the CDR3: TGTGCTAGCAGCTTATCAGCGGGGGTAGCTGAAGCTTTCTTT. Translated: CASSLSAGVAEAFF.

Of note for this clonotype: One base away lies a much larger clone, so this may be a sequencing read error. The chain is built from TRBV5-4 and TRBJ2-7; D remains unclear. In germline, CDR1 is SGHNT, CDR2 YYREEE (reference sequence). The CDR3 is 12 amino acids. CDR3 coding DNA: TGTGCCAGCAGCTACGACTCTTACGGGCAGTACTTC. Its translation is CASSYDSYGQYF.

Concerning this clonotype: A read error is possible here, since a much larger clone lies one base away. CDR3 in amino acids: CAISLGQIPADTQYF. CDR3 sequence (DNA): TGTGCCATCAGTCTCGGACAGATACCCGCAGATACGCAGTATTTT. V is TRBV10-3 and J is TRBJ2-3, with D maybe TRBD1 (6 bases). The germline V and J ends were trimmed by 5 bases and 4 bases, with 16 bases remaining between them. Germline V lookup: CDR1 ENHRY, CDR2 SYGVKD. The CDR3 sequence is 15 residues long.

As regards this clonotype: A read error is possible here, since a much larger clone lies one base away. The V call is TRBV24-1, the J call TRBJ2-1, with D perhaps TRBD1 or TRBD2 (6 bases each). CDR1 and CDR2 from the germline V gene are KGHDR and SFDVKD. The CDR3 loop spans 15 amino acids. Trimming left V 3 bases short and J 8 bases short, with 16 bases between. In DNA form, the CDR3 reads TGTGCCACCAGTGATCCCCCACAGGGCGGGGATGAGCAGTTCTTC. This translates into CATSDPPQGGDEQFF.

This clonotype was counted many times. The chain uses TRBV10-2 and TRBJ1-2, with D unclear. Germline-derived CDR1 and CDR2 are WSHSY and SAAADI. The CDR3 consists of 11 residues. V lost 6 bases, J lost 5 bases, and 7 bases lay in between. The CDR3 here is CASRADYGYTF. DNA for the CDR3: TGCGCCAGCAGGGCAGATTATGGCTACACCTTC.

This clonotype turned up a few times. Since a much larger clone is just one base distant, this may be a read error. This chain joins TRBV2 and TRBJ1-2, with D possibly being TRBD1 (5 bases). Trimming removed 8 bases from V and 8 bases from J, with 15 bases in between. The CDR3 runs 12 residues. CDR1 is SNHLY and CDR2 is FYNNEI in the germline V gene. CDR3 bases: TGTGCCAGCGGGGAACAGGTTGGCGGCTACACCTTC. Its protein is CASGEQVGGYTF.

This clonotype was counted at least ten times. The V gene is TRBV12-3 or TRBV12-4, the J gene TRBJ2-1, with a weak D call TRBD2 (7 bases). The germline V and J ends were trimmed by 2 bases and 9 bases, with 17 bases remaining between them. The length of the CDR3 is 15 residues. In DNA form, the CDR3 reads TGTGCCAGCAGTTTACTTACGGGGGGCCTGGGTGAGCAGTTCTTC. Its translation: CASSLLTGGLGEQFF.

This clonotype turned up a few times. The chain couples TRBV28 to TRBJ2-7; possible D gene TRBD1, 5 bases. Germline V gives CDR1 MDHEN, CDR2 SYDVKM. CDR3 size: 13 residues. Between the trimmed V and J ends, which lost 7 bases and 3 bases, there was a span of 13 bases. DNA of the CDR3: TGTGCCAGCATAGGGGCGGAACGCTACGAGCAGTACTTC. Protein: CASIGAERYEQYF.

Comments on this clonotype: A read error may account for a junction end that differs from germline. The chain links TRBV7-9 to TRBJ1-2; 7 bases align to TRBD1. CDR3 length: 14 amino acids. Germline CDR1 is SEHNR and CDR2 is FQNEAQ (reference sequence). This CDR3 is CASGLGQTLYGYTF. CDR3 in DNA: TGTGCCAGCGGCTTGGGACAGACTCTCTATGGCTACACCTTC.

This clonotype was detected many times. This chain connects TRBV7-8 to TRBJ1-1; 8 bases match TRBD1. The CDR3 spans 14 residues. Germline CDR1 reads SGHVS; CDR2 reads FQNEAQ. With 2 bases clipped from V and 12 bases from J, the junction kept 11 bases outside the gene matches. Here the CDR3 reads CASSLIGDRGVTFF. CDR3 coding DNA: TGTGCCAGCAGCTTAATTGGTGACAGGGGCGTTACTTTCTTT.

Ten or more counts support this clonotype. This chain connects TRBV29-1 to TRBJ1-1; 9 bases map to TRBD1. J was trimmed by 5 bases and V by 4 bases; bases with no gene match: 5. Germline V lookup: CDR1 SQVTM, CDR2 ANQGSEA. The CDR3 contains 13 residues. This chain's CDR3 is CSVVKGQGTEAFF. The DNA for the CDR3 is TGCAGCGTTGTCAAAGGACAGGGGACTGAAGCTTTCTTT.

V and J are TRBV7-2 and TRBJ1-5; the D is unclear. CDR1 is SGHTA and CDR2 is FQGNSA in the germline V gene. There are 16 residues in the CDR3. V was clipped by 1 base and J by 1 base, with 11 bases between them. CDR3 region: CASSLDRSQSNQPQHF. DNA of the CDR3: TGTGCCAGCAGCTTAGATAGGTCGCAGAGCAATCAGCCCCAGCATTTT.

This clonotype has a count of ten or more. V usage is TRBV4-1 and J usage is TRBJ1-2; D possibly corresponds to TRBD1 (6 bases). Trimming stripped 3 bases from V and 8 bases from J, with 13 bases between. The CDR3 length is 13 residues. Germline assignment: CDR1 MGHRA and CDR2 YSYEKL. CDR3 region: CASSQTGLVGYTF. As DNA, the CDR3 is TGCGCCAGCAGCCAGACAGGTCTGGTCGGCTACACCTTC.

This clonotype was picked up many times. J is TRBJ2-3 and V is TRBV7-2, with D unclear. The CDR3 loop spans 12 amino acids. V was pared by 3 bases and J by 9 bases, with 10 bases between. The germline V gene has CDR1 SGHTA and CDR2 FQGNSA. The CDR3 spells CASSFEPRTQYF. The CDR3 bases are TGTGCCAGCAGCTTCGAACCTAGGACGCAGTATTTT.

This rearrangement joins TRBV29-1 to TRBJ1-2; 8 bases fit TRBD1. The length of the CDR3 is 11 residues. V was clipped by 6 bases and J by 7 bases; unmatched bases: 4. Germline V gene data show CDR1 as SQVTM and CDR2 as ANQGSEA. The CDR3 nucleotides are TGCAGCGTGGACAGGGAGGGTGGCTACACCTTC. Protein: CSVDREGGYTF.

The gene calls are TRBV28 and TRBJ2-6; possible D gene TRBD1, 6 bases. From germline, CDR1 is MDHEN and CDR2 SYDVKM. Trimming left V 4 bases short and J 0 bases short, with 13 bases between. This CDR3 has 17 residues. CDR3 sequence: CASSSTGLFSGANVLTF. The CDR3 DNA sequence: TGTGCCAGCAGTTCGACAGGTTTATTCTCTGGGGCCAACGTCCTGACTTTC.

On this clonotype: A single base separates this from a much larger clone, so it may be a read error. The chain employs TRBV4-2 and TRBJ2-3; 8 bases match TRBD2. The germline V gene encodes CDR1 LGHNA and CDR2 YNFKEQ. The length of the CDR3 is 15 residues. The CDR3 DNA reads as TGTGCCAGCAGCCAAGAAGGGACTAGTTCGGATACGCATTATTTT. Translation gives CASSQEGTSSDTHYF.